This paragraph reports one T cell receptor (beta chain). TCRbeta library preparation incorporated unique molecular identifiers. One entry per CDR3 protein, called by TCRdb with MiXCR from the PCR reads. The sample lists a few hundred thousand distinct CDR3 sequences; 10% were seen once. This record belongs to a study of T-cell reconstitution after alpha-beta-depleted transplantation in children. There are 16 residues in the CDR3. Germline values: CDR1 SGHRS, CDR2 YFSETQ. Trimming cost V 2 bases and J 1 base, with 16 bases left between them. The sample was PBMCs from the stem cell graft donor, taken from the stem cell graft. V usage is TRBV5-1 and J usage is TRBJ2-7; D possibly corresponds to TRBD1 (6 bases). This receptor was taken from a human donor who donated a stem cell graft to a child with acute lymphoblastic leukemia. The CDR3 region is CASSFNNRDISYEQYF. The CDR3, as DNA: TGCGCCAGCAGCTTCAATAACAGGGACATTTCCTACGAGCAGTACTTC. Full variable domain (remainder filled in from reference TRBV5-1 and TRBJ2-7): KAGVTQTPRYLIKTRGQQVTLSCSPISGHRSVSWYQQTPGQGLQFLFEYFSETQRNKGNFPGRFSGRQFSNSRSEMNVSTLELGDSALYLCASSFNNRDISYEQYFGPGTRLTVT.